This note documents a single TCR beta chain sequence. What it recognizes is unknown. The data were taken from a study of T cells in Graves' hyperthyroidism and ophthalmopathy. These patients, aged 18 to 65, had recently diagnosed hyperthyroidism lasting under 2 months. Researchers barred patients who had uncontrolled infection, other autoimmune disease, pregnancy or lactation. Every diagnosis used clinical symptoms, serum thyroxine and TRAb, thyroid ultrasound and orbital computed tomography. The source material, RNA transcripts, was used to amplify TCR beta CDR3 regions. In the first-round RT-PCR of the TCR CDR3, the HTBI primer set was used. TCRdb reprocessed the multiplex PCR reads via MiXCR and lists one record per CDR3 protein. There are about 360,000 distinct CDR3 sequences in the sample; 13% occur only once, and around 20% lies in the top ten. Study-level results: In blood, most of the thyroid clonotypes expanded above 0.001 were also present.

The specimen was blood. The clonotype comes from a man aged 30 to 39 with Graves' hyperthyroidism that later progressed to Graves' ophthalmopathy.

The CDR3 reads CASSSDRGEQYF. Written as DNA, the CDR3 is TGTGCCAGCAGCTCGGACAGGGGCGAGCAGTACTTC. The rearrangement joins TRBV7-3 to TRBJ2-7; 9 bases agree with TRBD1. Trimming cost V 4 bases and J 6 bases; bases outside gene matches: 1. Per germline, CDR1 SGHTA and CDR2 FQGTGA. The CDR3 is made up of 12 amino acids.